A selection of T cell receptor beta chains follows, all from one sample in a study of memory CD4+ T cells and cytomegalovirus serostatus. The repertoire was sequenced with immunoSEQ multiplex PCR; TCRdb's copy has only in-frame clones and lacks some. The sample records about 44,000 clones, around 76% being singletons. The sample consisted of memory CD4+ T cells from blood. These TCRs come from an adult in good health and CMV-seronegative. CDR3s include the opening cysteine and the closing phenylalanine or tryptophan. The order of the fields is J gene, clone size, V gene, D gene, CDR3 length, CDR3 protein, CDR3 DNA. The D gene is left open where the match is weak. Clone sizes are given selectively: once, few, many, or a class where the clone is expanded.

>TRBJ1-6|few|TRBV13|TRBD1|16
CASSLQGARGNSPLHF
TGTGCCAGCAGCTTACAGGGGGCGCGGGGTAATTCACCCCTCCACTTT
>TRBJ2-7|once|TRBV11-3|TRBD1|14
CASSFRKGGNEQYF
TGTGCCAGCAGCTTTAGGAAAGGGGGCAACGAGCAGTACTTC
>TRBJ1-5|NA|TRBV6-1|NA|15
CASSESRGTNQPQHF
TGTGCCAGCAGTGAAAGCCGAGGAACCAATCAGCCCCAGCATTTT
>TRBJ2-3|NA|TRBV19|NA|16
CASTGLKTPSVDTQYF
TGTGCCAGTACCGGACTCAAGACACCTTCGGTGGATACGCAGTATTTT
>TRBJ1-4|NA|TRBV5-1|NA|15
CASSFSGAEGEKLFF
TGCGCCAGCAGCTTCTCCGGGGCCGAAGGGGAAAAACTGTTTTTT
>TRBJ2-3|once|TRBV7-3|TRBD2|14
CASSFSGDTDTQYF
TGTGCCAGCAGCTTTAGCGGGGACACAGATACGCAGTATTTT
>TRBJ2-3|NA|TRBV11-1|NA|15
CASSLLQGSTDTQYF
TGTGCCAGCAGCTTACTGCAGGGGAGCACAGATACGCAGTATTTT
>TRBJ1-2|few|TRBV15|TRBD1|17
CATRPRRQGAWGGGYTF
TGTGCCACCAGACCCCGGAGACAGGGAGCCTGGGGGGGAGGCTACACCTTC
>TRBJ2-1|NA|TRBV7-9|NA|12
CASSLGETEQFF
TGTGCCAGCAGCTTAGGGGAGACTGAGCAGTTCTTC
>TRBJ1-3|NA|TRBV9|NA|16
CASSVDAGYTGNTIYF
TGTGCCAGCAGCGTAGATGCAGGGTATACTGGAAACACCATATATTTT
>TRBJ2-7|NA|TRBV14|TRBD1|15
CASSQEPGQGYEQYF
TGTGCCAGCAGCCAAGAGCCGGGACAGGGCTACGAGCAGTACTTC
>TRBJ2-6|once|TRBV7-6|NA|18
CASSGRRGVLSGANVLTF
TGTGCCAGCAGCGGACGTAGGGGGGTACTCTCTGGGGCCAACGTCCTGACTTTC
>TRBJ1-5|NA|TRBV28|NA|16
CASSLLARISNQPQHF
TGTGCCAGCAGTTTATTAGCCAGGATTAGCAATCAGCCCCAGCATTTT
>TRBJ2-3|NA|TRBV5-1|TRBD2|15
CASSFSGGPTDTQYF
TGCGCCAGCAGCTTTAGCGGGGGGCCCACAGATACGCAGTATTTT
>TRBJ2-7|NA|TRBV19|TRBD1|16
CASRRSGQGNPYEQYF
TGTGCCAGTAGGAGGTCGGGACAGGGAAACCCCTACGAGCAGTACTTC
>TRBJ1-1|NA|TRBV5-8|NA|18
CASSLEGTAPGRNTEAFF
TGTGCCAGCAGCTTGGAGGGAACAGCACCGGGTAGGAACACTGAAGCTTTCTTT
>TRBJ1-5|once|TRBV2|NA|15
CASSEGAVGNQPQHF
TGTGCCAGCAGTGAGGGGGCAGTCGGCAATCAGCCCCAGCATTTT
>TRBJ1-2|NA|TRBV4-2|NA|15
CASSQEYRQNYGYTF
TGTGCCAGCAGCCAAGAGTACAGACAAAACTATGGCTACACCTTC
>TRBJ2-1|once|TRBV7-9|NA|15
CASSLVGLRHNEQFF
TGTGCCAGCAGCTTAGTGGGGTTACGCCACAATGAGCAGTTCTTC
>TRBJ1-1|NA|TRBV6-1|NA|11
CASRLYTEAFF
TGTGCCAGCAGGTTATACACTGAAGCTTTCTTT
>TRBJ1-3|NA|TRBV6-1|NA|15
CASRDGLPKGNTIYF
TGTGCCAGCAGGGACGGTCTCCCAAAGGGAAACACCATATATTTT
>TRBJ2-7|NA|TRBV2|NA|11
CASSEQGSQYF
TGTGCCAGCAGTGAGCAGGGTTCCCAGTACTTC
>TRBJ1-2|medium-sized|TRBV6-5|TRBD1|15
CASSYRDRGSFGYTF
TGTGCCAGCAGTTACCGGGACAGGGGTTCTTTTGGCTACACCTTC
>TRBJ2-1|NA|TRBV7-9|TRBD1|13
CASSLIRGQEQFF
TGTGCCAGCAGCTTGATCAGGGGGCAAGAGCAGTTCTTC
>TRBJ2-7|NA|TRBV7-8|TRBD1|14
CASSQATGGGEQYF
TGTGCCAGCAGCCAAGCCACAGGGGGCGGTGAGCAGTACTTC
>TRBJ1-5|once|TRBV7-6|TRBD1|15
CASSLRTGSHQPQHF
TGTGCCAGCAGCTTAAGGACAGGGAGCCATCAGCCCCAGCATTTT
>TRBJ1-1|few|TRBV19|NA|15
CASSKTGTANTEAFF
TGTGCCAGTAGTAAAACCGGGACTGCGAACACTGAAGCTTTCTTT
>TRBJ1-6|once|TRBV27|TRBD1|17
CASSLTGTGTYNSPLHF
TGTGCCAGCAGTTTGACCGGGACAGGGACCTATAATTCACCCCTCCACTTT
>TRBJ2-1|few|TRBV7-7|NA|16
CASSPGRTIMTNEQFF
TGTGCTAGCAGCCCCGGACGGACAATAATGACGAATGAGCAGTTCTTC
>TRBJ2-7|few|TRBV19|NA|14
CASSIGAFRDEQYF
TGTGCCAGTAGTATTGGGGCTTTCAGGGACGAGCAGTACTTC
>TRBJ1-3|few|TRBV30|NA|15
CAWSRVRAPRYTIYF
TGTGCCTGGAGTAGGGTTCGGGCCCCCCGATATACGATATATTTT
>TRBJ2-3|NA|TRBV19|NA|13
CASSTGKADTQYF
TGTGCCAGTAGTACAGGGAAGGCAGATACGCAGTATTTT
>TRBJ1-2|NA|TRBV5-4|TRBD1|15
CASSLATGGTRGYTF
TGTGCCAGCAGCTTGGCGACAGGGGGTACGCGTGGCTACACCTTC
>TRBJ1-3|NA|TRBV7-8|NA|15
CASSKGRGSGNTIYF
TGTGCCAGCAGCAAGGGGCGGGGATCTGGAAACACCATATATTTT
>TRBJ2-2|NA|TRBV10-3|NA|15
CAINNKAANTGELFF
TGTGCCATCAACAATAAAGCGGCGAACACCGGGGAGCTGTTTTTT
>TRBJ2-5|NA|TRBV6-6|NA|12
CASTWSQETQYF
TGTGCCAGCACCTGGTCCCAAGAGACCCAGTACTTC
>TRBJ2-4|once|TRBV11-3|NA|12
CASSLTVNIQYF
TGTGCCAGCAGCTTAACCGTAAACATTCAGTACTTC
>TRBJ1-3|NA|TRBV6-1|NA|14
CASSGRGSGNTIYF
TGTGCCAGCAGTGGGCGGGGGTCTGGAAACACCATATATTTT
>TRBJ1-2|NA|TRBV15|NA|14
CATSRGSRNYGYTF
TGTGCCACCAGCAGAGGGTCCAGAAACTATGGCTACACCTTC
>TRBJ1-1|NA|TRBV7-9|NA|15
CASSPFRASHIEAFF
TGTGCCAGCAGCCCCTTCCGGGCTTCACACATTGAAGCTTTCTTT